Given below is one TCR beta chain in context. These data belong to a study of PD-1 blockade in mismatch repair-deficient tumors. TCRdb's table, derived via immunoSEQ multiplex PCR, lists solely in-frame clones and lacks some. The sample consists of about 120,000 clones, 60% to 85% of them appearing once. Mismatch repair deficiency was confirmed in all patients, by PCR or immunohistochemistry. This CDR3 spans 14 amino acids. V was cut by 4 bases and J by 8 bases, with 15 bases left in between. Per germline, CDR1 SGHTA and CDR2 FQGNSA. This chain uses TRBV7-2 with TRBJ2-1, with D perhaps TRBD2 (6 bases). The clonotype was recovered from an adult with mismatch repair-deficient cancer. This material consisted of peripheral blood, taken approximately 60 weeks after starting pembrolizumab. The CDR3 DNA follows: TGTGCCAGCAGCTCCGGGAGAGGGATCGATGAGCAGTTCTTC. Encoded protein: CASSSGRGIDEQFF.